Detailed here is one TCR beta chain. These data are taken from a study of PD-1 blockade in mismatch repair-deficient tumors. PCR or immunohistochemistry showed mismatch repair deficiency in every enrolled patient. Profiling relied on immunoSEQ multiplex PCR, and the TCRdb table lists in-frame clones only, not all of them. The sample shows some 120,000 clones, more than 60% of them seen only once. The V gene end was trimmed by 4 bases and the J gene end by 6 bases; junction bases not matched to a gene: 6. The CDR3 has 15 residues. CDR1 is GTSNPN, CDR2 SVGIG, per germline (reference sequence). The chain links TRBV30 to TRBJ2-1; 13 bases fit TRBD2. The sequence derives from an adult with mismatch repair-deficient cancer. The sample was peripheral blood, taken about 13 months after starting pembrolizumab. The DNA of the CDR3 is TGTGCCTGGAACCGAGGACTAGCGGGAGCCAATGAGCAGTTCTTC. This encodes CAWNRGLAGANEQFF.